This TCR beta chain was identified during a study of human T cells and chemical hapten exposure. In the study overall: The patients were mostly female; they had alopecia areata, totalis or universalis.

As for time point: pre-sensitization, week 0. Specified treatment: therapeutic diphenylcyclopropenone sensitization with weekly scalp DPC. The germline V gene has CDR1 MNHEY and CDR2 SVGEGT. Trimming cost V 7 bases and J 7 bases; bases outside gene matches: 19. This CDR3 is built from 18 residues. Single cDNA molecules in the library carried unique molecular identifiers attached during preparation. Original handling: Across samples, TCR counts had a median of about 88,000 and ranged from roughly 23,224 to 750,000. TCRdb ran MiXCR on the RACE reads and lists one entry per CDR3 protein. V and J calls and clone size were set by TCRdb, not the authors. This repertoire shows 150,000 to 200,000 distinct CDR3 sequences, more than 25% found once; its top ten account for just under 3%.

The sample consisted of whole blood, taken in connection with sensitization to the hapten diphenylcyclopropenone (DPC). This chain uses TRBV6-2 or TRBV6-3 with TRBJ1-5; TRBD1 matches at 10 bases. The clonotype originates from a woman aged 25 to 39 with alopecia areata. Some clones in this sample may be carry-over from other donors' samples. The CDR3 is CASTSRATGTGVRQPQHF. CDR3 coding DNA: TGTGCCAGCACCTCAAGGGCCACCGGGACAGGGGTACGGCAGCCCCAGCATTTT.